One and the same sample provided the 11 T cell receptor beta chains below, sequenced in a study of Ad26.COV2.S vaccination and SARS-CoV-2 variants. The table came from immunoSEQ multiplex PCR; TCRdb's copy has only in-frame clones and leaves some out. The table includes a few hundred thousand clones, 75% to 95% detected once. The treatment here: around 19 received Ad26.COV2.S at low or high dose, single or two shots; about five received placebo; per-sample allocation not given. Collection of samples fell on day 63 after the first vaccine or placebo injection. The source material was peripheral blood, sampled in a trial of Ad26.COV2.S vaccine versus placebo. The receptors originated from a person aged 18-60 years who received the Ad26.COV2.S COVID-19 vaccine or a placebo.

In its sample, this clone was seen many times. Other DNA sequences of this sample code for an identical CDR3. V is TRBV18 and J is TRBJ2-7, with a possible D match to TRBD1 (5 bases). The V end lost 3 bases, the J end lost 0 bases, and 6 bases lay between the germline ends. The CDR3 has 13 amino acids. CDR1 is KGHSH, CDR2 LQKENI, per germline. CDR3 coding DNA: TGTGCCAGCTCACCGGACACCTCCTACGAGCAGTACTTC. Its translation: CASSPDTSYEQYF.

The chain is built from TRBV16 and TRBJ1-2; D not resolved. The germline gives CDR1 KGHSY, CDR2 FQNENV. This CDR3 spans 14 amino acids. Trimming cost V 4 bases and J 4 bases, with 13 bases left between them. CDR3 residues: CASSPRRGSYGYTF. The CDR3 nucleotides read TGTGCCAGCAGCCCGAGGCGGGGAAGCTATGGCTACACCTTC.

The gene calls are TRBV2 and TRBJ2-1; D not resolved. The ends were cut back, 0 bases at V and 8 bases at J, with 8 bases in the middle. The CDR3 totals 13 residues. The germline V gene encodes CDR1 SNHLY and CDR2 FYNNEI. The CDR3 protein is CASSEALVDEQFF. The CDR3 nucleotides read TGTGCCAGCAGTGAAGCGCTAGTCGATGAGCAGTTCTTC. Full variable domain (missing parts from reference TRBV2 and TRBJ2-1): EPEVTQTPSHQVTQMGQEVILRCVPISNHLYFYWYRQILGQKVEFLVSFYNNEISEKSEIFDDQFSVERPDGSNFTLKIRSTKLEDSAMYFCASSEALVDEQFFGPGTRLTVL.

The V call is TRBV6-6, the J call TRBJ1-5; D is ambiguous. Germline CDR1 MNHNY, CDR2 SVGAGI (reference sequence). The CDR3 extends over 14 amino acids. With 6 bases removed from V and 4 bases from J, the gap between germline ends came to 13 bases. Here the CDR3 DNA reads TGTGCCAGCAGCTTCGACACAGATAATCAGCCCCAGCATTTT. The encoded protein is CASSFDTDNQPQHF.

This clone came up once. The gene calls are TRBV7-9 and TRBJ2-7; 8 bases line up with TRBD1. V shed 3 bases, J shed 2 bases, and the junction held 0 bases outside the gene matches. This CDR3 spans 13 amino acids. The V gene's germline CDR1 is SEHNR and CDR2 FQNEAQ (reference sequence). CDR3 DNA sequence: TGTGCCAGCAGCTTGACAGGGGCCTACGAGCAGTACTTC. Amino acids: CASSLTGAYEQYF.

The chain recombines TRBV27 with TRBJ2-5; D is undetermined. The CDR3 covers 14 residues. Trimming shortened V by 6 bases and J by 0 bases, and 11 bases separated the two germline ends. Germline values: CDR1 MNHEY, CDR2 SMNVEV (reference sequence). The CDR3 DNA is TGTGCCAGCAGCCCCCTCGACAACCAAGAGACCCAGTACTTC. Its translation: CASSPLDNQETQYF.

This chain connects TRBV7-9 to TRBJ2-7; D is uncertain. The CDR3 totals 17 residues. Germline-derived CDR1 and CDR2 are SEHNR and FQNEAQ (reference sequence). V was cut by 5 bases and J by 0 bases, with 20 bases left in between. In nucleotides, the CDR3 is TGTGCCAGCAGCCAATTAGTACCGACCAGCGTCTCCTACGAGCAGTACTTC. As protein: CASSQLVPTSVSYEQYF.

This clone occurred once. The chain links TRBV5-4 to TRBJ2-5; D perhaps matches TRBD2 (5 bases). V lost 4 bases and J 4 bases, leaving 20 bases between the germline ends. The V gene's germline CDR1 is SGHNT and CDR2 YYREEE (reference sequence). The CDR3 sequence is 16 residues long. CDR3 DNA sequence: TGTGCCAGCAGCGTAGGAGGACCTACTTGGAGAGAGACCCAGTACTTC. Translating it yields CASSVGGPTWRETQYF.

This chain joins TRBV7-8 and TRBJ2-7; D is perhaps TRBD1 (6 bases). There are 15 residues in the CDR3. Trimming took 5 bases from V and 5 from J, leaving 19 bases between them. Per germline, CDR1 SGHVS and CDR2 FQNEAQ. DNA of the CDR3: TGTGCCAGCAGCGCCACAGGGATTTTTGCGCACGAGCAGTACTTC. This codes for CASSATGIFAHEQYF.

This chain uses TRBV7-9 with TRBJ2-3, with 8 bases that match TRBD2. V was pared by 0 bases and J by 1 base, with 3 bases of the junction left unmatched. This CDR3 comprises 16 residues. The germline V gene encodes CDR1 SEHNR and CDR2 FQNEAQ (reference sequence). This CDR3 reads CASSLATSGRTDTQYF. The CDR3 DNA sequence: TGTGCCAGCAGCTTAGCAACTAGCGGTCGCACAGATACGCAGTATTTT.

The chain links TRBV2 to TRBJ1-3, with D perhaps matching TRBD1 (5 bases). CDR3 length: 15 residues. From germline, CDR1 is SNHLY and CDR2 FYNNEI. Deletions cut 4 bases from V and 0 bases from J, with 10 bases between. CDR3 in amino acids: CASSAGRYSGNTIYF. The CDR3 DNA reads as TGTGCCAGCAGTGCGGGACGGTACTCTGGAAACACCATATATTTT. The whole variable domain, remainder taken from reference TRBV2 and TRBJ1-3, is EPEVTQTPSHQVTQMGQEVILRCVPISNHLYFYWYRQILGQKVEFLVSFYNNEISEKSEIFDDQFSVERPDGSNFTLKIRSTKLEDSAMYFCASSAGRYSGNTIYFGEGSWLTVV.